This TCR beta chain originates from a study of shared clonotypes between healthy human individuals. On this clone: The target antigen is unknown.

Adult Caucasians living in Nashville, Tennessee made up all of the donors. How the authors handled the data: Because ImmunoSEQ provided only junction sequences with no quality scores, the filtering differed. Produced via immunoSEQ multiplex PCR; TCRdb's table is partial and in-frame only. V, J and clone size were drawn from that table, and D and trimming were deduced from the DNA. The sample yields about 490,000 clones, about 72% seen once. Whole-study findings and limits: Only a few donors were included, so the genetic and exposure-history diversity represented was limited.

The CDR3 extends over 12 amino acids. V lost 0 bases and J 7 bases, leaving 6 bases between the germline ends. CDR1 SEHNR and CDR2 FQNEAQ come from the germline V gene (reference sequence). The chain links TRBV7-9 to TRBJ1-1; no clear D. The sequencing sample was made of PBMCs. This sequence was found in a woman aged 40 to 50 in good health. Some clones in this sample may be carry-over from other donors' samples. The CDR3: CASSLADGEAFF. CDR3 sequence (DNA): TGTGCCAGCAGCTTAGCGGACGGTGAAGCTTTCTTT. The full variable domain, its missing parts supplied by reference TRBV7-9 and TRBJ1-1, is DTGVSQNPRHKITKRGQNVTFRCDPISEHNRLYWYRQTLGQGPEFLTYFQNEAQLEKSRLLSDRFSAERPKGSFSTLEIQRTEQGDSAMYLCASSLADGEAFFGQGTRLTVV.